This TCR beta chain came from a study of cytomegalovirus exposure and HLA in healthy donors. Study-level points and caveats: Confirmation in vitro established that a few CMV-associated chains were specific for CMV antigens.

Trimming at V came to 3 bases and at J to 0 bases, leaving 6 bases not matched to a gene. Germline V gene sequence: CDR1 ENHRY, CDR2 SYGVKD. The CDR3 extends over 17 amino acids. A multiplex PCR was run with 60 Vbeta primers and 13 Jbeta primers. The method was immunoSEQ multiplex PCR; TCRdb's version includes in-frame clones alone and lacks a portion of them. The profile shows some 160,000 clones, roughly 80% of them singletons. Worth noting for this clone: Antigen unknown.

This TCR was recovered from a middle-aged woman in good health and CMV-seropositive. Material: PBMCs. The chain has TRBV10-3 and TRBJ2-2; 8 bases line up with TRBD1. The CDR3 is CAISEPGQASNTGELFF. Written as DNA, the CDR3 is TGTGCCATCAGTGAACCGGGACAGGCCTCGAACACCGGGGAGCTGTTTTTT.